What follows describes a single T cell receptor beta chain. Its antigen is unidentified. The TCR beta libraries were generated through quantitative 5'-RACE incorporating molecular barcodes. TCRdb processed the 5' RACE reads anew with MiXCR; each CDR3 protein has one entry. The table records hundreds of thousands of distinct CDR3 sequences, 8.6% of them present only once. This sample was taken from a study of CD8 T cells in ankylosing spondylitis. The study's findings and limits: The study identified a TCR beta motif of under ten highly homologous variants that appeared characteristic of ankylosing spondylitis blood. Researchers reportedly found disease-linked clones significantly enriched in matched ankylosing spondylitis synovial fluid.

The V end was cut by 1 base, the J end by 4 bases, with 10 bases between. Germline CDR1 reads SEHNR; CDR2 reads FQNEAQ (reference sequence). The CDR3 spans 15 residues. Sample: blood, either unsorted or a sorted T cell fraction (not recorded which). The TCR was taken from a male donor with ankylosing spondylitis or in good health (not recorded which). V is TRBV7-9 and J is TRBJ1-4; D remains ambiguous. CDR3 sequence: CASSLGYTNNEKLFF. The CDR3 bases are TGTGCCAGCAGCTTAGGCTACACCAATAATGAAAAACTGTTTTTT.